What follows are 2 T cell receptor beta chains derived from one specimen sequenced in a study of T cell responses to AZD1222 COVID-19 vaccine. Clones were sequenced by immunoSEQ multiplex PCR, and TCRdb holds only the in-frame ones, with some missing. The repertoire holds 200,000 to 300,000 clones, approximately 95% seen once, with roughly 0.51% in the top ten. The specimen comprised peripheral blood, sampled on day 0 of AZD1222 vaccination. The receptors were gathered from an adult in good health.

A single count supports this clone. V gene TRBV15 combines with J gene TRBJ2-2; no definite D call. The CDR3 sequence is 14 residues long. V lost 6 bases to trimming and J lost 2 bases, with 10 bases between them. In germline, CDR1 is LNHNV, CDR2 YYDKDF (reference sequence). The CDR3 DNA reads TGTGCCACCAGAATTGGACCAAACACCGGGGAGCTGTTTTTT. Its translation is CATRIGPNTGELFF.

The gene calls are TRBV14 and TRBJ2-5, with D possibly called TRBD1 or TRBD2 (6 bases each). Trimming pared 1 base from V and 5 bases from J, leaving 14 bases between. Germline V lookup: CDR1 SGHDN, CDR2 FVKESK. The CDR3 covers 15 residues. CDR3 bases: TGTGCCAGCAGCCAAGTCCGGGGGCGCGGGGAGACCCAGTACTTC. Translation: CASSQVRGRGETQYF. The variable domain in full, completed from reference TRBV14 and TRBJ2-5, reads EAGVTQFPSHSVIEKGQTVTLRCDPISGHDNLYWYRRVMGKEIKFLLHFVKESKQDESGMPNNRFLAERTGGTYSTLKVQPAELEDSGVYFCASSQVRGRGETQYFGPGTRLLVL.